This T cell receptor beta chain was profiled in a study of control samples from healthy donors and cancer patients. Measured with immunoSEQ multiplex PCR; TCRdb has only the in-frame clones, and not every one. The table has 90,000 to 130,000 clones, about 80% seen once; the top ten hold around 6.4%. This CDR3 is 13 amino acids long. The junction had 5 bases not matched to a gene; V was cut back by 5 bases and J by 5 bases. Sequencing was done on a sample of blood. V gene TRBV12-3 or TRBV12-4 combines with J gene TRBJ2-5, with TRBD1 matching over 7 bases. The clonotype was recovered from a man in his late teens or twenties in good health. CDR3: CASSKFRGETQYF. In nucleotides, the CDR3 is TGTGCCAGCAGTAAATTCAGGGGGGAGACCCAGTACTTC.